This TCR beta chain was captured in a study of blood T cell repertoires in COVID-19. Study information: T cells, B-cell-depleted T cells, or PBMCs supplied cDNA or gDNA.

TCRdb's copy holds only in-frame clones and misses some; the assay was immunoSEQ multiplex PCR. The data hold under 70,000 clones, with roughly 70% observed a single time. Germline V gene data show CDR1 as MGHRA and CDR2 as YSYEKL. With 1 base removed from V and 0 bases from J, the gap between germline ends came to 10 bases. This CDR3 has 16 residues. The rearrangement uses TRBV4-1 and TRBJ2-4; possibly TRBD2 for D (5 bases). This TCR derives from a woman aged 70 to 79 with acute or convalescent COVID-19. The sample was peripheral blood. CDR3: CASSQGRQLAKNIQYF. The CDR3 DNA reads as TGCGCCAGCAGCCAAGGGAGGCAATTAGCCAAAAACATTCAGTACTTC.